This T cell receptor beta chain was captured in a study of blood T cells in healthy people across ages. Study background: The capture of about one barcoded beta molecule per two T cells was achieved by template switching. Study-wide results and limits: Naive and antigen-experienced cells were not separated, limiting conclusive comparison. There was no known CMV status for donors, so expanded clonotype changes were possibly confounded. The percentage of naive T cells correlated strongly with TCR beta diversity.

This clonotype turned up a few times. Its antigen remains unidentified. Primers used in a second PCR of roughly 6 to 12 cycles were a sample-barcoded 5' primer and a J-beta primer mix. In TCRdb, the 5' RACE reads were re-called with MiXCR into one record per CDR3 protein. Found here are roughly 1,300,000 distinct CDR3 sequences, 55% to 75% of them singletons; the top ten hold about 6.3%. The clonotype was recovered from a young man in good health. The sample taken for sequencing was blood.

CDR3 region: CASSPLMTSLLNEQFF. CDR3 coding DNA: TGTGCCAGCAGCCCCTTGATGACTAGTTTATTGAATGAGCAGTTCTTC. This chain uses TRBV7-8 with TRBJ2-1; TRBD2 might be the D (6 bases). Between the trimmed V and J ends, which lost 5 bases and 7 bases, there was a span of 21 bases. The length of the CDR3 is 16 residues. Looked up from germline, CDR1 is SGHVS and CDR2 is FQNEAQ.